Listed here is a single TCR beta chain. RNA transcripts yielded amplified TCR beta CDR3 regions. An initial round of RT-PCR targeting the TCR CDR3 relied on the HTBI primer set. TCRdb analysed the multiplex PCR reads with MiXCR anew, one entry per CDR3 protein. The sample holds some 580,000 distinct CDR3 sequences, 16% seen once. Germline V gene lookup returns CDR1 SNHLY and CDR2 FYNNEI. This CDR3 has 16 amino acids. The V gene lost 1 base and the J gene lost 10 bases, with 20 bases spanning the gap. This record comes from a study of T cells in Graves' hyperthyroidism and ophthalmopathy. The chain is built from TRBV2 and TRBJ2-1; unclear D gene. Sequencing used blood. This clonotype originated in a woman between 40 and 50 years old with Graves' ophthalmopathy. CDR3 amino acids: CASSEDQPLRSVEQFF. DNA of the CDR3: TGTGCCAGCAGTGAAGACCAGCCTCTACGCTCTGTCGAGCAGTTCTTC.